This T cell receptor (beta chain) derives from a study of cytomegalovirus exposure and HLA in healthy donors. This clone was counted once. Its antigen is currently unknown. General study results and limits: In a later analysis, common viral pathogens appeared linked to several of the most significant clusters. Sequencing artifact likely explains a cluster of highly shared sequence variants. In a later analysis, at a false discovery rate of 0.05, roughly 18,000 TCR beta sequences were associated with HLA alleles.

Donors sampled were nominally healthy, though unrecorded immune exposures were likely. The germline V and J ends were trimmed by 4 bases and 4 bases, with 11 bases remaining between them. The CDR3 has 13 residues. Germline-derived CDR1 and CDR2 are SEHNR and FQNEAQ (reference sequence). Both 60 Vbeta primers and 13 Jbeta primers went into the PCR. Assay used: immunoSEQ multiplex PCR; TCRdb lists only in-frame clones, some missing. The table has about 120,000 clones, 60% to 85% seen once. This clonotype was sampled from a woman between 40 and 50 years old in good health and CMV-seropositive. Input material: PBMCs. This sequence joins TRBV7-9 and TRBJ2-7; no clear D gene. CDR3 residues: CASSSTGAYEQYF. The DNA of the CDR3 is TGTGCCAGCAGCTCCACTGGTGCGTACGAGCAGTACTTC.